These 16 T cell receptor beta chains share one sample of origin, sequenced in a study of cytomegalovirus exposure and HLA in healthy donors. This table comes from immunoSEQ multiplex PCR, and its TCRdb copy is limited to in-frame clones, with some not included. The table shows approximately 140,000 clones, with more than 75% occurring only once. The material sequenced was PBMCs. These receptors were collected from a man younger than 35 in good health and CMV-seropositive.

V and J are TRBV6-1 and TRBJ1-1, with 10 bases that match TRBD1. Germline V gene data show CDR1 as MNHNS and CDR2 as SASEGT. The CDR3 sequence is 14 residues long. V trimming: 6 bases; J trimming: 2 bases; junction bases outside the gene matches: 3. CDR3: CASSRDRGNTEAFF. The CDR3 DNA follows: TGTGCCAGCAGCCGGGACAGGGGAAACACTGAAGCTTTCTTT.

This rearrangement joins TRBV29-1 to TRBJ1-1; tentatively, D is TRBD1 (6 bases). Germline V CDR1 and CDR2: SQVTM, ANQGSEA. Trimming stripped 5 bases from V and 0 bases from J, with 13 bases between. The CDR3 sequence is 14 residues long. The CDR3 is CSVFPTGMNTEAFF. CDR3 bases: TGCAGCGTTTTCCCAACAGGGATGAACACTGAAGCTTTCTTT.

The chain employs TRBV6-1 and TRBJ2-2; 7 positions match TRBD1. Germline V gene data show CDR1 as MNHNS and CDR2 as SASEGT. The length of the CDR3 is 15 residues. The ends lost 8 bases at V and 1 base at J; junction bases unmatched: 7. The CDR3 DNA sequence: TGTGCCAGCCGGGTAGGGACAGTGAACACCGGGGAGCTGTTTTTT. Its translation is CASRVGTVNTGELFF.

In this sample, this clone turned up once. The J gene is TRBJ2-7, the V gene TRBV29-1; D perhaps matches TRBD1 (6 bases). V lost 8 bases and J lost 5, with 19 bases in between. The CDR3 totals 13 residues. Germline V gene lookup returns CDR1 SQVTM and CDR2 ANQGSEA. The DNA for the CDR3 is TGCAGCTGTCGAGGACAGAGCCTAAACGAGCAGTACTTC. Residues: CSCRGQSLNEQYF.

This clone was seen a handful of times. V and J are TRBV2 and TRBJ2-7; 13 bases are shared with TRBD2. J gave up 2 bases and V 6 bases, and 4 bases lay outside the gene matches. This CDR3 region has 15 residues. Germline-derived CDR1 and CDR2 are SNHLY and FYNNEI. CDR3 nucleotide sequence: TGTGCCAGCAGACTACTAGCGGGAGGGCCCTACGAGCAGTACTTC. Translated: CASRLLAGGPYEQYF.

This clone was found once. This chain joins TRBV5-6 and TRBJ1-2; 7 bases align to TRBD1. V trimming: 6 bases; J trimming: 8 bases; junction bases outside the gene matches: 13. The CDR3 extends over 14 amino acids. Germline V gene sequence: CDR1 SGHDT, CDR2 YYEEEE. The CDR3 is CASTLHGAGGGYTF. The CDR3 DNA is TGTGCCAGCACCCTCCACGGGGCAGGGGGGGGCTACACCTTC.

This chain uses TRBV27 with TRBJ2-1; 9 positions match TRBD2. V lost 5 bases, J lost 6 bases, and 8 bases stayed unmatched. Germline V gene sequence: CDR1 MNHEY, CDR2 SMNVEV (reference sequence). The CDR3 has 15 amino acids. As DNA, the CDR3 is TGTGCCAGCAGTAGACCGGGACTAGCTTTCAATGAGCAGTTCTTC. Translated, it gives CASSRPGLAFNEQFF.

This chain links TRBV10-3 with TRBJ1-6, with no clear D. CDR3 length: 10 residues. V lost 10 bases, J lost 8 bases, and 6 bases lay in between. Germline CDR1 and CDR2: ENHRY and SYGVKD. CDR3 in DNA: TGTGCCACCCCTTATTCACCCCTCCACTTT. It translates to CATPYSPLHF.

This chain connects TRBV2 to TRBJ2-1; TRBD2 aligns across 15 bases. Germline V gene data show CDR1 as SNHLY and CDR2 as FYNNEI. The length of the CDR3 is 15 residues. V was clipped by 6 bases and J by 8 bases; unmatched bases: 5. The chain's CDR3 is CASRPRTSGGDEQFF. The CDR3 DNA reads TGTGCCAGCAGGCCTAGGACTAGCGGGGGGGATGAGCAGTTCTTC.

V and J are TRBV15 and TRBJ1-1; D may be TRBD1 (6 bases). Germline CDR1 is LNHNV and CDR2 is YYDKDF (reference sequence). The CDR3 has 14 amino acids. V lost 1 base to trimming and J lost 8 bases, with 14 bases between them. The chain's CDR3 is CATSRGTGMEEAFF. DNA for the CDR3: TGTGCCACCAGCAGAGGCACAGGGATGGAGGAAGCTTTCTTT.

This chain links TRBV20-1 with TRBJ1-1; D uncertain. The V end was cut by 5 bases, the J end by 6 bases, with 10 bases between. The germline CDR1 and CDR2 sequences are DFQATT and SNEGSKA (reference sequence). The CDR3 has 11 amino acids. CDR3 DNA: TGCAGTGCTCGGAGGGTTTCTGAAGCTTTCTTT. It yields the protein CSARRVSEAFF.

In regard to this clone: At one of its ends the junction is not consistent with the germline gene, which may arise from a read error. The genes are TRBV11-3 and TRBJ1-2; possibly TRBD1 for D (5 bases). Germline loops: CDR1 SGHNT, CDR2 YENEEA. This CDR3 has 14 residues. CDR3 protein: CASSLRTGDYGYTF. Here the CDR3 DNA reads TGTGCCAGCAGCTTACGGACTGGGGACTACGGCTACACCTTC.

This clone was observed once. The chain links TRBV20-1 to TRBJ2-5; D remains unclear. This CDR3 spans 11 amino acids. Trimming pared 0 bases from V and 4 bases from J, leaving 3 bases between. Germline V gives CDR1 DFQATT, CDR2 SNEGSKA (reference sequence). The CDR3 loop reads CSARDRETQYF. In nucleotides, the CDR3 is TGCAGTGCTAGAGATCGAGAGACCCAGTACTTC.

The genes are TRBV27 and TRBJ1-6; a weak D match, TRBD1 (5 bases). Germline lookup yields CDR1 MNHEY and CDR2 SMNVEV (reference sequence). The CDR3 covers 14 residues. Trimming took off 7 bases at V and 8 bases at J, with 15 bases between the two ends. The CDR3 spells CASTFRGDDSPLHF. In DNA form, the CDR3 reads TGTGCCAGCACCTTCCGCGGGGACGATTCACCCCTCCACTTT.

V and J are TRBV9 and TRBJ2-3; perhaps TRBD1 as D (5 bases). V was clipped by 3 bases and J by 2 bases, with 10 bases between them. Per germline, CDR1 SGDLS and CDR2 YYNGEE. This CDR3 has 14 residues. CDR3 loop: CASSETGFTDTQYF. The CDR3 DNA reads TGTGCCAGCAGCGAAACAGGTTTCACAGATACGCAGTATTTT.

This clone was found a few times. The genes are TRBV28 and TRBJ2-7; 7 positions match TRBD1. Looked up from germline, CDR1 is MDHEN and CDR2 is SYDVKM. Trimming cost V 7 bases and J 2 bases; bases outside gene matches: 5. This CDR3 has 13 amino acids. The CDR3 sequence is CASKRTGTYEQYF. CDR3 nucleotide sequence: TGTGCCAGCAAAAGGACAGGAACCTACGAGCAGTACTTC. The variable domain in full, completed from reference TRBV28 and TRBJ2-7, reads DVKVTQSSRYLVKRTGEKVFLECVQDMDHENMFWYRQDPGLGLRLIYFSYDVKMKEKGDIPEGYSVSREKKERFSLILESASTNQTSMYLCASKRTGTYEQYFGPGTRLTVT.